This entry is about one T cell receptor beta chain. In germline, CDR1 is SQVTM, CDR2 ANQGSEA. CDR3 length equals 15 residues. Losses at the gene ends were 7 bases for V and 3 bases for J; bases not matched to a gene: 9. This table comes from immunoSEQ multiplex PCR, and its TCRdb copy is limited to in-frame clones, with some not included. The table records 120,000 or so clones, approximately 90% of them present only once. This entry is derived from a study of T cell responses to AZD1222 COVID-19 vaccine. This material consisted of peripheral blood, taken on day 0 of MenACWY control vaccination. J is TRBJ2-1 and V is TRBV29-1, with TRBD1 matching over 10 bases. This clonotype was obtained from an adult in good health. CDR3 bases: TGCAGCGGAGAGCTCCGGGACAGGGGCTACAATGAGCAGTTCTTC. Translation: CSGELRDRGYNEQFF.